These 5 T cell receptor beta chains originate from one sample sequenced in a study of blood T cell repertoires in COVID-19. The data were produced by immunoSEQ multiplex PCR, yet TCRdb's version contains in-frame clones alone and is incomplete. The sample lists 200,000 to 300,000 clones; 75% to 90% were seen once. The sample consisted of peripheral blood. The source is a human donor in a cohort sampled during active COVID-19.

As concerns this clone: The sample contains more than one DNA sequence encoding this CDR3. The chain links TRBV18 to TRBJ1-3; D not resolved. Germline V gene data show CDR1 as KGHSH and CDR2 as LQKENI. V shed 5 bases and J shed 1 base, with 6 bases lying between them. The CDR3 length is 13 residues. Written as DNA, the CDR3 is TGTGCCAGCTCATTCGGTTCTGGAAACACCATATATTTT. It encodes CASSFGSGNTIYF.

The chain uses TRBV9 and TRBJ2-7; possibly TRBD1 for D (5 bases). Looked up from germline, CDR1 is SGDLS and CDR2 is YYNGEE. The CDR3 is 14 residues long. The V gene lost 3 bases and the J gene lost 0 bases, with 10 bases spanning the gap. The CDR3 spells CASSAAGFSYEQYF. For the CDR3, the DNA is TGTGCCAGCAGCGCAGCAGGGTTCTCCTACGAGCAGTACTTC.

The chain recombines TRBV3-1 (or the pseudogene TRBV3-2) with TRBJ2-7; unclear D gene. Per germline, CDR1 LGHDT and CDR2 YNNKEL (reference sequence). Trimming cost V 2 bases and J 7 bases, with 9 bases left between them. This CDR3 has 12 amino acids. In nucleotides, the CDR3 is TGTGCCAGCAGCCAACCTAATCGGGAGCAGTACTTC. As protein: CASSQPNREQYF.

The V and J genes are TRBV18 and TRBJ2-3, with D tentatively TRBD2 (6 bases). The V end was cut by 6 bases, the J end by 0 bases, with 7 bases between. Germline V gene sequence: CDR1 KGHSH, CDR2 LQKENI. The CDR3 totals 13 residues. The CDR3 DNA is TGTGCCAGCTCGGGACTCAGCACAGATACGCAGTATTTT. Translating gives CASSGLSTDTQYF.

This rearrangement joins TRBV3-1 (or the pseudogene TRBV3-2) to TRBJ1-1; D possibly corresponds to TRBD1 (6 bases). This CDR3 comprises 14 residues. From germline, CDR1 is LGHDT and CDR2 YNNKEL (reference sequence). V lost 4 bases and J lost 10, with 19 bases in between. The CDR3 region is CASSPSGQGRRAFF. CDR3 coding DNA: TGTGCCAGCAGCCCGTCAGGGCAGGGGAGAAGAGCTTTCTTT.